This TCR beta chain was profiled in a study of cytomegalovirus exposure and HLA in healthy donors. In regard to this clone: The antigen remains unidentified.

TCRdb keeps only in-frame clones here, not all; method: immunoSEQ multiplex PCR. The data hold about 76,000 clones, with 94% observed a single time. General study results and limits: Reportedly, cytomegalovirus status was diagnosed with high sensitivity and specificity. The study labeled fewer than 200 TCR beta chains cytomegalovirus-associated.

The CDR3 sequence is 17 residues long. Germline V gene lookup returns CDR1 SNHLY and CDR2 FYNNEI. With V trimmed by 6 bases and J by 1 base, 12 bases remained unmatched. The V call is TRBV2, the J call TRBJ1-2; TRBD1 agrees at 9 bases. Sequenced input: PBMCs. The TCR originated in a woman in her late teens or twenties in good health and CMV-seropositive. The CDR3, as DNA: TGTGCCAGCAGGGATCCCGGGACAGGGTCACTTAACTATGGCTACACCTTC. Translation gives CASRDPGTGSLNYGYTF.